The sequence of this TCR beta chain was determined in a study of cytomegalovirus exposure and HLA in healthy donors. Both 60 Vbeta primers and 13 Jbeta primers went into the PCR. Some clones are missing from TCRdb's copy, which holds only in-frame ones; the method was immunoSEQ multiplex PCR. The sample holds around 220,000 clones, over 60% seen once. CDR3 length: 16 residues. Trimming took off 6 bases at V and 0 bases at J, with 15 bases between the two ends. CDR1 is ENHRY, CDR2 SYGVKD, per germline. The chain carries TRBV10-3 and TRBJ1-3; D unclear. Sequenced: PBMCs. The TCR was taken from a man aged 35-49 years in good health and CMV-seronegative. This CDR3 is CAIRAAGSGSGNTIYF. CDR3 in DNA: TGTGCCATCAGGGCCGCGGGAAGCGGCTCTGGAAACACCATATATTTT.